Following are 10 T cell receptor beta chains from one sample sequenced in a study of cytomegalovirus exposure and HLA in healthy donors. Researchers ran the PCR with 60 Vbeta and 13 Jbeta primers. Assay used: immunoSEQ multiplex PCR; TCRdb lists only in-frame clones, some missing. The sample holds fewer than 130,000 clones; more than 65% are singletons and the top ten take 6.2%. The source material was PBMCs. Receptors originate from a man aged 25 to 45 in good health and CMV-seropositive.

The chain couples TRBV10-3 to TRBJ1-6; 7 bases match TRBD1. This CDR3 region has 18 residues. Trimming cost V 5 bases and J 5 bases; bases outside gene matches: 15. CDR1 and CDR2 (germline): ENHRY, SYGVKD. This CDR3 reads CAISPRTGERYHNSPLHF. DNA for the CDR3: TGTGCCATCAGTCCCAGAACAGGGGAACGATACCATAATTCACCCCTCCACTTT.

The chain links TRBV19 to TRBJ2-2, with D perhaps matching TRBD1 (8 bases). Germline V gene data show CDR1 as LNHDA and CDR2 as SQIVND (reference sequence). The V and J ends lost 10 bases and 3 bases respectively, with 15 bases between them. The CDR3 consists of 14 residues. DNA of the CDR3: TGTGCCACGAGGACAGGGAGGGACACCGGGGAGCTGTTTTTT. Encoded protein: CATRTGRDTGELFF. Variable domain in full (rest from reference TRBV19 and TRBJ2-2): DGGITQSPKYLFRKEGQNVTLSCEQNLNHDAMYWYRQDPGQGLRLIYYSQIVNDFQKGDIAEGYSVSREKKESFPLTVTSAQKNPTAFYLCATRTGRDTGELFFGEGSRLTVL.

The CDR3 reads CASSAGGANEQFF. CDR3 sequence (DNA): TGCGCCAGCAGCGCGGGGGGGGCCAATGAGCAGTTCTTC. The chain joins TRBV4-3 to TRBJ2-1; 9 positions match TRBD2. The CDR3 covers 13 residues. The J segment lost 6 bases and the V segment lost 5 bases, leaving 2 bases of the junction unmatched. CDR1 and CDR2 from the germline V gene are LGHNA and YSLEER.

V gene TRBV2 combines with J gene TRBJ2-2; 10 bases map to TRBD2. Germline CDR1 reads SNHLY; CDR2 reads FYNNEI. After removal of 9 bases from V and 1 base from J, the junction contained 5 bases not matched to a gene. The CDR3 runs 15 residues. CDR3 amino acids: CARTRTSGNTGELFF. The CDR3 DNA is TGTGCCAGGACCCGGACTAGCGGGAACACCGGGGAGCTGTTTTTT.

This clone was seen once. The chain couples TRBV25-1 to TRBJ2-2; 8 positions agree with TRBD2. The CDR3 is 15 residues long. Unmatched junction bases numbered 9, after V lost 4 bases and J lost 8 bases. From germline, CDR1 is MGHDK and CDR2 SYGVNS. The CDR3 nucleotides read TGTGCCAGCAGTGGCTCGGGGGGGGAAAAGGGGGAGCTGTTTTTT. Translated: CASSGSGGEKGELFF.

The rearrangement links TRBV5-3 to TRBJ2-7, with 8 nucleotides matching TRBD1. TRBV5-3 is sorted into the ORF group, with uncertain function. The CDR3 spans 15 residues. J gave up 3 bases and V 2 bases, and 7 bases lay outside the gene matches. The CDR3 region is CARSLPGTGSYEQYF. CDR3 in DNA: TGTGCCAGAAGCTTACCCGGGACAGGCAGCTACGAGCAGTACTTC.

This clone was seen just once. CDR3 protein: CASSYSPATRPYEQYF. The CDR3 DNA follows: TGTGCCAGCAGTTACTCCCCAGCTACTAGACCCTACGAGCAGTACTTC. V gene TRBV6-5 combines with J gene TRBJ2-7; D possibly corresponds to TRBD2 (5 bases). The CDR3 is 16 residues long. Trimming took 0 bases from V and 2 from J, leaving 14 bases between them. Germline values: CDR1 MNHEY, CDR2 SVGAGI.

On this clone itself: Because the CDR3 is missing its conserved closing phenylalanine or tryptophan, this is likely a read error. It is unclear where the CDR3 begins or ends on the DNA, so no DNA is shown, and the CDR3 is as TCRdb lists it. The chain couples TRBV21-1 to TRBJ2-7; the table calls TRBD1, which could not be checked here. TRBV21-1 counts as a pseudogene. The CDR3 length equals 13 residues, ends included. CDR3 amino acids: CASSKFTFRARVM.

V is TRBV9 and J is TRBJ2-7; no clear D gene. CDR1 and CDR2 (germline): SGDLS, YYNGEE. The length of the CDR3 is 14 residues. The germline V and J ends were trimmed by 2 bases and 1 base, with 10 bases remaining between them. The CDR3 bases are TGTGCCAGCAGCGTTGATGGCAGTTCCTACGAGCAGTACTTC. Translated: CASSVDGSSYEQYF.

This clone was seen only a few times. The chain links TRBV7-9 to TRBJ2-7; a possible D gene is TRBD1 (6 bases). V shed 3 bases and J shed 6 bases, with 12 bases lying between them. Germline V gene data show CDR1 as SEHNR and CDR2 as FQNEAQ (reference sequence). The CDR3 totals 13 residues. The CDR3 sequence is CASSFDRYGEQYF. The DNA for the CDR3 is TGTGCCAGCAGCTTCGACAGGTATGGCGAGCAGTACTTC.